The 3 T cell receptor beta chains presented below share a single source sample, sequenced in a study of T cells in Graves' hyperthyroidism and ophthalmopathy (dated by TCRdb to the late 2010s). The receptor library was made with multiplex PCR. Sequenced using an Illumina HiSeq 2000. The TCR beta CDR3 regions were amplified from RNA transcripts. The first round of RT-PCR for the TCR CDR3 was performed with the HTBI primer set and the Qiagen OneStep RT-PCR kit. TCRdb's own reprocessing of the public reads used fastp at Q25 and MiXCR and kept productive beta chains. CDR3 protein duplicates are merged, each entry listing the most common genes and DNA. The sample has about 770,000 distinct CDR3 sequences on record, roughly 20% of them singletons. The biggest ten clones account for over 15% of the sample. The material sequenced was blood. These receptors came from a woman in her forties or fifties with Graves' hyperthyroidism that later progressed to Graves' ophthalmopathy.

This clonotype has only a few counts. This chain connects TRBV12-3 or TRBV12-4 to TRBJ2-1; maybe TRBD1 (5 bases). V was trimmed by 11 bases and J by 0 bases, leaving 8 bases between them. This CDR3 is built from 12 residues. CDR3: CAVGLSYNEQFF. As DNA, the CDR3 is TGTGCCGTGGGGCTCTCCTACAATGAGCAGTTCTTC.

CDR3 nucleotide sequence: TGCGCCAGCAGCCCCGGGACAGGGTTTCATACGCAGTATTTT. It specifies CASSPGTGFHTQYF. V and J are TRBV5-1 and TRBJ2-3, with TRBD1 matching 9 bases. Losses at the gene ends were 4 bases for V and 7 bases for J; bases not matched to a gene: 7. CDR1 and CDR2 (germline): SGHRS, YFSETQ. The CDR3 spans 14 residues.

This clonotype came up many times. The gene calls are TRBV11-2 and TRBJ2-1, with 7 bases identical to TRBD1. Germline V gene lookup returns CDR1 SGHAT and CDR2 FQNNGV. CDR3 length equals 15 residues. After removal of 3 bases from V and 4 bases from J, the junction contained 6 bases not matched to a gene. In DNA, the CDR3 is TGTGCCAGCAGCTTCCGGGACAGCCAATACAATGAGCAGTTCTTC. It is translated as CASSFRDSQYNEQFF.